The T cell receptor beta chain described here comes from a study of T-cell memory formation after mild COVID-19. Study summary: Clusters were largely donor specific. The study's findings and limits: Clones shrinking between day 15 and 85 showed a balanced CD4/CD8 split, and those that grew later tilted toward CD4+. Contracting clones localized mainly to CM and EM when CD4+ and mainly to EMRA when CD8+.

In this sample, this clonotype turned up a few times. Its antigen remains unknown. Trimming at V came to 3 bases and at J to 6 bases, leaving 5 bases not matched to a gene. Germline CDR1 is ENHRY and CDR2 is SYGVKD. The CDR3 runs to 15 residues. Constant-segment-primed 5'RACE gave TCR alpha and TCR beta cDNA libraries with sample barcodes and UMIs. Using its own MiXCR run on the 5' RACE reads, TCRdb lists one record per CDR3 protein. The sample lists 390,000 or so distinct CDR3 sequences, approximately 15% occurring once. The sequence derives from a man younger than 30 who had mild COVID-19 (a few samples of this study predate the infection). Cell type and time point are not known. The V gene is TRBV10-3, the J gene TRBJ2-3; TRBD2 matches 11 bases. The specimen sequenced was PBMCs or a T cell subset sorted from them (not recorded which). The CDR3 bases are TGTGCCATCAGTGACTCTAGCGGGGGGATTGATACGCAGTATTTT. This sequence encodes CAISDSSGGIDTQYF.